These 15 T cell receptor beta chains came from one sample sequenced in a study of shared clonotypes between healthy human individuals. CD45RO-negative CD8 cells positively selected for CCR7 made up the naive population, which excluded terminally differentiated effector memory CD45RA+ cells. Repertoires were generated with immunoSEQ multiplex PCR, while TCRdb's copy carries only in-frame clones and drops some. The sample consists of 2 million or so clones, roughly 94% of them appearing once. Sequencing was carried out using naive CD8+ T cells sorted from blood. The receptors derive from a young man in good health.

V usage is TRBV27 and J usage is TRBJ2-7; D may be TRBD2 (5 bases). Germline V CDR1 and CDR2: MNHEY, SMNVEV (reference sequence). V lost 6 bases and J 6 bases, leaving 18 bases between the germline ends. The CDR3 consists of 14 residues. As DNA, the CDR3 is TGTGCCAGCAGCCCCATAGTGGGAGCTGTCGAGCAGTACTTC. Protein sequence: CASSPIVGAVEQYF.

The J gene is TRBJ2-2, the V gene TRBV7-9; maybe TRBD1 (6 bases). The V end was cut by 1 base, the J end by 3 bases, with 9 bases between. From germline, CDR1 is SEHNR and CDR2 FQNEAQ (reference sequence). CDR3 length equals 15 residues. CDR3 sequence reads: CASSLDRVDTGELFF. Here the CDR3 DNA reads TGTGCCAGCAGCTTAGACAGGGTTGACACCGGGGAGCTGTTTTTT.

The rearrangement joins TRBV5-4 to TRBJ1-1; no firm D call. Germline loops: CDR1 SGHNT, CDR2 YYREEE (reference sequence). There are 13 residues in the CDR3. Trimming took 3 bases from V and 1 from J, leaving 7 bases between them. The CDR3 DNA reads TGTGCCAGCAGCTACAAAGGGAACACTGAAGCTTTCTTT. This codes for CASSYKGNTEAFF.

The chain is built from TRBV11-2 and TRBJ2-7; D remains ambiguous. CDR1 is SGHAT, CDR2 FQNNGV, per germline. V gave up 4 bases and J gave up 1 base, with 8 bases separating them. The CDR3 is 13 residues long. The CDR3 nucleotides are TGTGCCAGCAGCTCGAGTGAATCCTACGAGCAGTACTTC. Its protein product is CASSSSESYEQYF.

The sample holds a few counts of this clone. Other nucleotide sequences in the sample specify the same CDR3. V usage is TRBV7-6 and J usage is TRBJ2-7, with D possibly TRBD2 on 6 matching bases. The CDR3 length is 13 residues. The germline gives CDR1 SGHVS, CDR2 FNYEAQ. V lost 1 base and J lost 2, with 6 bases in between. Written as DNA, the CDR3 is TGTGCCAGCAGCTTAGGGGAGGCCTACGAGCAGTACTTC. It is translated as CASSLGEAYEQYF.

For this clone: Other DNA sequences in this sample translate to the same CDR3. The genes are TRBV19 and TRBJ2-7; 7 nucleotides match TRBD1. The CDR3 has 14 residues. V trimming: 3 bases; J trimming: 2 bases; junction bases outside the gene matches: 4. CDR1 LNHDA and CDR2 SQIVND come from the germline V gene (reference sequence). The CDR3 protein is CASSISGGAYEQYF. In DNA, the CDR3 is TGTGCCAGTAGTATTTCAGGGGGAGCCTACGAGCAGTACTTC.

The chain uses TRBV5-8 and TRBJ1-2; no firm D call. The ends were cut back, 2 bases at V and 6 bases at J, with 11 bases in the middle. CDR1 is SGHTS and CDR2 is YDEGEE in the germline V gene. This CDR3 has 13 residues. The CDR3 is CASSLGSGDGYTF. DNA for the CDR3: TGTGCCAGCAGCTTAGGGAGTGGGGATGGCTACACCTTC.

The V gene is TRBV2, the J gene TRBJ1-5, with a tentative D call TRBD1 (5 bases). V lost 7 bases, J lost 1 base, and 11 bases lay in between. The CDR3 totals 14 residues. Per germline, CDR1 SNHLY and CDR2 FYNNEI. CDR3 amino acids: CASIPGGSNQPQHF. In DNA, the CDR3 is TGTGCCAGCATCCCCGGGGGAAGCAATCAGCCCCAGCATTTT.

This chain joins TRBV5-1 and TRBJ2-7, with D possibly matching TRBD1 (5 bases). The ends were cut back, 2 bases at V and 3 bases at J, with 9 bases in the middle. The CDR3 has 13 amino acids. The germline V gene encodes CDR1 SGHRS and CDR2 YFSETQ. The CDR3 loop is CASSFRQNYEQYF. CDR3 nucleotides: TGCGCCAGCAGCTTTAGACAGAACTACGAGCAGTACTTC. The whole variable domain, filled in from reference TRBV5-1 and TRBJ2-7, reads KAGVTQTPRYLIKTRGQQVTLSCSPISGHRSVSWYQQTPGQGLQFLFEYFSETQRNKGNFPGRFSGRQFSNSRSEMNVSTLELGDSALYLCASSFRQNYEQYFGPGTRLTVT.

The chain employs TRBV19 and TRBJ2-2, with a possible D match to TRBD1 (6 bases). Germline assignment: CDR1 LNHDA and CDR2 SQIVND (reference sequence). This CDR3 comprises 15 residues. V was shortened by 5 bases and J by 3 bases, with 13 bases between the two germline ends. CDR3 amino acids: CASSSQGTYTGELFF. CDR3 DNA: TGTGCCAGTAGTTCCCAGGGGACCTACACCGGGGAGCTGTTTTTT.

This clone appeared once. CDR3 sequence: CASGDWGGETQYF. The CDR3 DNA follows: TGTGCCAGCGGAGATTGGGGGGGAGAGACCCAGTACTTC. The chain links TRBV27 to TRBJ2-5; TRBD2 matches at 7 bases. CDR3 length: 13 amino acids. The germline V gene has CDR1 MNHEY and CDR2 SMNVEV (reference sequence). V shed 8 bases, J shed 4 bases, and the junction held 7 bases outside the gene matches.

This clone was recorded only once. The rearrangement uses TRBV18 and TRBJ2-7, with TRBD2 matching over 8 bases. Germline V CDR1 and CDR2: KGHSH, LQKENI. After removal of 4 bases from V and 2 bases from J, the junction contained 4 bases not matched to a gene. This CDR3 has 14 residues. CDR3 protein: CASSLSGDPYEQYF. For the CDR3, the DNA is TGTGCCAGCTCACTTAGCGGGGATCCCTACGAGCAGTACTTC.

The CDR3 DNA is TGTGCCAGCAGCTCCACCCCACAGGGGGAAGAAGAGACCCAGTACTTC. The encoded protein is CASSSTPQGEEETQYF. This chain joins TRBV7-2 and TRBJ2-5, with 8 bases matching TRBD1. The CDR3 covers 16 residues. Germline V CDR1 and CDR2: SGHTA, FQGNSA. Trimming took 4 bases from V and 3 from J; bases not matched to a gene: 10. Drawing the rest from reference TRBV7-2 and TRBJ2-5, the complete variable domain is GAGVSQSPSNKVTEKGKDVELRCDPISGHTALYWYRQSLGQGLEFLIYFQGNSAPDKSGLPSDRFSAERTGGSVSTLTIQRTQQEDSAVYLCASSSTPQGEEETQYFGPGTRLLVL.

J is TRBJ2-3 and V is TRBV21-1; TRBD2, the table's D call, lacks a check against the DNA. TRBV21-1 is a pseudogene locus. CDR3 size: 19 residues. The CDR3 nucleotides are TGTGCCAGCAGCAAAGCATGGAGGGTTCCCGGGGAAGAGACAGATACGCAGTATTTT. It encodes CASSKAWRVPGEETDTQYF.

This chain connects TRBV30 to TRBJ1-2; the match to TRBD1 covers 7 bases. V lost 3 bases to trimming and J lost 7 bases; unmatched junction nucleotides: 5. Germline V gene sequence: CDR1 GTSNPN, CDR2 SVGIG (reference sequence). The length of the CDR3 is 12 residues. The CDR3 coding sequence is TGTGCCTGGAGCAGCTCAGGGGGTGGCTACACCTTC. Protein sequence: CAWSSSGGGYTF.